Only a few counts were recorded for the clone carrying this TCR beta chain. Its antigen remains unidentified. This sample stems from a study of T cell repertoires in cytomegalovirus infection. Study summary: Through public TCR beta signatures, both CMV infection and matching HLA type were indicated.

The CDR3 extends over 15 amino acids. Germline values: CDR1 MNHEY, CDR2 SMNVEV (reference sequence). V lost 4 bases, J lost 2 bases, and 12 bases lay in between. Points from the study as a whole: Individuals carrying CMV plus the relevant HLA were identified by cumulative frequency of public TCR beta families. CMV-specific TCR beta clonotypes restricted by HLA-C were the ones dominating the ex vivo response.

TCRdb re-analysed the reads in MiXCR, keeping a single row per CDR3 protein. The data show around 330,000 distinct CDR3 sequences, roughly 15% seen once. The sequence came from a human donor in good health (CMV status not recorded). Some clones in this sample may be carry-over from other donors' samples. The rearrangement joins TRBV27 to TRBJ1-5; a weak D match, TRBD1 (5 bases). Sequencing was performed on PBMCs. The CDR3 DNA reads TGTGCCAGCAGTTGGGGGGGAGGCGGCAATCAGCCCCAGCATTTT. Protein product: CASSWGGGGNQPQHF.